The 26 T cell receptor beta chains listed next were all sequenced from one sample in a study of cytomegalovirus exposure and HLA in healthy donors. Profiled with immunoSEQ multiplex PCR; TCRdb holds only in-frame clones, not every one. This table holds 76,000 or so clones, 94% found once. Source material: PBMCs. Source of these receptors: a woman under 30 in good health and CMV-seronegative.

V and J are TRBV6-1 and TRBJ2-2; 7 bases map to TRBD2. V was pared by 2 bases and J by 3 bases, with 0 bases of the junction left unmatched. Per germline, CDR1 MNHNS and CDR2 SASEGT. This CDR3 has 14 residues. As DNA, the CDR3 is TGTGCCAGCAGTGAACTAGCGGACACCGGGGAGCTGTTTTTT. Amino acids: CASSELADTGELFF.

V and J are TRBV5-6 and TRBJ2-3; D unresolved. This CDR3 comprises 12 residues. The germline CDR1 and CDR2 sequences are SGHDT and YYEEEE. Trimming cost V 3 bases and J 6 bases, with 8 bases left between them. The CDR3 DNA reads as TGTGCCAGCAGCTCGGTCGCGGATACGCAGTATTTT. Encoded protein: CASSSVADTQYF.

The chain carries TRBV4-1 and TRBJ2-2; 13 bases agree with TRBD2. Germline trimming cut 1 base from V and 4 bases from J; bases unmatched to any gene: 3. CDR3 length equals 17 residues. Germline values: CDR1 MGHRA, CDR2 YSYEKL. CDR3 nucleotides: TGCGCCAGCAGCCAAGCCACTAGCGGGAGGGCCACCGGGGAGCTGTTTTTT. Translating it yields CASSQATSGRATGELFF.

This sequence joins TRBV7-9 and TRBJ1-1, with TRBD1 as a possible D gene (6 bases). Trimming left V 3 bases short and J 7 bases short, with 12 bases between. The CDR3 sequence is 13 residues long. Germline CDR1 and CDR2: SEHNR and FQNEAQ (reference sequence). The CDR3 loop reads CASSLDSGFEAFF. Written as DNA, the CDR3 is TGTGCCAGCAGCTTGGACAGCGGTTTTGAAGCTTTCTTT.

The chain couples TRBV13 to TRBJ2-3, with unresolved D. V was cut by 3 bases and J by 2 bases, with 6 bases left in between. The CDR3 has 13 amino acids. From germline, CDR1 is PRHDT and CDR2 FYEKMQ (reference sequence). CDR3 region: CASSFPLTDTQYF. DNA for the CDR3: TGTGCCAGCAGCTTCCCCCTCACAGATACGCAGTATTTT. Full variable domain (rest looked up from reference TRBV13 and TRBJ2-3): AAGVIQSPRHLIKEKRETATLKCYPIPRHDTVYWYQQGPGQDPQFLISFYEKMQSDKGSIPDRFSAQQFSDYHSELNMSSLELGDSALYFCASSFPLTDTQYFGPGTRLTVL.

The J gene is TRBJ1-1, the V gene TRBV30, with unresolved D. The CDR3 consists of 14 residues. The V gene lost 3 bases and the J gene lost 2 bases, with 13 bases spanning the gap. The germline V gene encodes CDR1 GTSNPN and CDR2 SVGIG (reference sequence). The CDR3 loop reads CAWRPDSPNTEAFF. The CDR3 nucleotides read TGTGCCTGGAGGCCAGATTCCCCAAACACTGAAGCTTTCTTT.

The chain links TRBV5-4 to TRBJ2-5; D might be TRBD1 (6 bases). Germline V lookup: CDR1 SGHNT, CDR2 YYREEE (reference sequence). This CDR3 region has 14 residues. The ends were cut back, 0 bases at V and 3 bases at J, with 9 bases in the middle. Here the CDR3 reads CASSLGGQKETQYF. The CDR3 DNA sequence: TGTGCCAGCAGCTTGGGGGGGCAAAAAGAGACCCAGTACTTC.

The genes are TRBV4-3 and TRBJ1-2; tentative D call: TRBD1 (6 bases). The CDR3 is made up of 17 amino acids. The germline V and J ends were trimmed by 4 bases and 0 bases, with 18 bases remaining between them. Germline assignment: CDR1 LGHNA and CDR2 YSLEER. In DNA form, the CDR3 reads TGCGCCAGCAGCCTACAGACAGGTGGTTTGGCTAACTATGGCTACACCTTC. Translating it yields CASSLQTGGLANYGYTF.

V and J are TRBV27 and TRBJ2-3; TRBD1 might be the D (5 bases). The germline V gene has CDR1 MNHEY and CDR2 SMNVEV (reference sequence). V dropped 3 bases and J dropped 6 bases, with 10 bases sitting between them. The CDR3 is 13 amino acids. The CDR3 DNA follows: TGTGCCAGCAGTTTGGCAGGGCTTGATACGCAGTATTTT. Protein: CASSLAGLDTQYF.

The chain employs TRBV27 and TRBJ2-1; D perhaps matches TRBD2 (6 bases). Between the trimmed V and J ends, which lost 3 bases and 5 bases, there was a span of 11 bases. The V gene's germline CDR1 is MNHEY and CDR2 SMNVEV (reference sequence). The CDR3 is 14 residues long. In DNA form, the CDR3 reads TGTGCCAGCAGTTTTGAAGTAGCGGACAATGAGCAGTTCTTC. It specifies CASSFEVADNEQFF.

As for this clone: At one end, the junction sequence differs from germline, possibly due to a read error. CDR3 amino acids: CASSARTSGTPPGVF. The DNA for the CDR3 is TGTGCCAGCAGCGCCCGGACTAGCGGGACCCCTCCCGGGGTCTTC. This chain joins TRBV7-2 and TRBJ2-1; 12 nucleotides align to TRBD2. The germline CDR1 and CDR2 sequences are SGHTA and FQGNSA. The CDR3 sequence is 15 residues long.

The gene calls are TRBV19 and TRBJ2-1; maybe TRBD2 (6 bases). From germline, CDR1 is LNHDA and CDR2 SQIVND (reference sequence). This CDR3 contains 14 residues. The V gene lost 1 base and the J gene lost 9 bases, with 13 bases spanning the gap. The CDR3 loop is CASSIAGVGGEQFF. The CDR3 nucleotides read TGTGCCAGTAGTATAGCGGGAGTGGGTGGTGAGCAGTTCTTC.

The chain employs TRBV7-6 and TRBJ2-5; TRBD2 matches 7 bases. J gave up 0 bases and V 4 bases, and 5 bases lay outside the gene matches. CDR1 SGHVS and CDR2 FNYEAQ come from the germline V gene. The CDR3 is made up of 15 amino acids. CDR3 DNA: TGTGCCAGCAGCTCCCCCCGGGGGGACCAAGAGACCCAGTACTTC. Encoded protein: CASSSPRGDQETQYF. The full variable domain, completed using reference TRBV7-6 and TRBJ2-5, is GAGVSQSPRYKVTKRGQDVALRCDPISGHVSLYWYRQALGQGPEFLTYFNYEAQQDKSGLPNDRFSAERPEGSISTLTIQRTEQRDSAMYRCASSSPRGDQETQYFGPGTRLLVL.

The rearrangement uses TRBV27 and TRBJ2-3; D possibly corresponds to TRBD1 (5 bases). The germline V gene has CDR1 MNHEY and CDR2 SMNVEV (reference sequence). This CDR3 region has 15 residues. The V end was cut by 0 bases, the J end by 3 bases, with 10 bases between. The CDR3 here is CASSLSVGLTDTQYF. The CDR3 DNA is TGTGCCAGCAGTTTATCGGTGGGGCTTACAGATACGCAGTATTTT.

This chain connects TRBV6-1 to TRBJ2-5, with no clear D. V lost 4 bases to trimming and J lost 1 base, with 16 bases between them. There are 16 residues in the CDR3. Per the germline V gene, CDR1 is MNHNS and CDR2 is SASEGT. The chain's CDR3 is CASSGLGGPSQETQYF. The CDR3 DNA follows: TGTGCCAGCAGTGGCTTAGGCGGCCCAAGCCAAGAGACCCAGTACTTC.

V and J are TRBV5-1 and TRBJ2-3; D is unresolved. The CDR3 runs to 16 residues. Germline lookup yields CDR1 SGHRS and CDR2 YFSETQ. V was cut by 0 bases and J by 0 bases, with 11 bases left in between. DNA of the CDR3: TGCGCCAGCAGCTTGGGACACGCCAGGAGCACAGATACGCAGTATTTT. This translates into CASSLGHARSTDTQYF.

This chain links TRBV5-1 with TRBJ2-5; D is possibly TRBD1 (5 bases). The V end was cut by 3 bases, the J end by 1 base, with 10 bases between. The germline gives CDR1 SGHRS, CDR2 YFSETQ. The CDR3 sequence is 14 residues long. The CDR3 here is CASSSWGGQETQYF. CDR3 bases: TGCGCCAGCAGCTCCTGGGGCGGCCAAGAGACCCAGTACTTC.

The V and J genes are TRBV15 and TRBJ2-1; 7 bases fit TRBD1. Germline-derived CDR1 and CDR2 are LNHNV and YYDKDF (reference sequence). The V gene end was trimmed by 5 bases and the J gene end by 7 bases; junction bases not matched to a gene: 23. This CDR3 region has 19 residues. The CDR3 DNA is TGTGCCACCAGCCGGGACCTACCCAAGACAGGGCCGGCCGTGAATGAGCAGTTCTTC. Its translation: CATSRDLPKTGPAVNEQFF.

The chain uses TRBV6-1 and TRBJ1-1, with a possible D match to TRBD1 (5 bases). Deletions cut 6 bases from V and 1 base from J, with 6 bases between. CDR1 and CDR2 (germline): MNHNS, SASEGT. The CDR3 has 12 residues. The CDR3 DNA is TGTGCCAGCAGGACAGAGAACACTGAAGCTTTCTTT. Residues: CASRTENTEAFF.

J is TRBJ2-3 and V is TRBV29-1, with TRBD2 matching 10 bases. CDR1 is SQVTM and CDR2 is ANQGSEA in the germline V gene. The CDR3 spans 14 residues. V dropped 4 bases and J dropped 2; count of bases not matched to a gene: 3. The CDR3 nucleotides read TGCAGCGTTGGGGGACTAGCGATCACAGATACGCAGTATTTT. Protein: CSVGGLAITDTQYF.

This chain uses TRBV2 with TRBJ2-1; TRBD2 agrees at 10 bases. CDR3 size: 13 residues. V shed 4 bases, J shed 10 bases, and the junction held 4 bases outside the gene matches. Germline CDR1 reads SNHLY; CDR2 reads FYNNEI. This CDR3 reads CASSGLAGVEQFF. Written as DNA, the CDR3 is TGTGCCAGCAGTGGACTAGCGGGCGTAGAGCAGTTCTTC.

The rearrangement links TRBV9 to TRBJ2-5; TRBD2 matches at 11 bases. V was clipped by 0 bases and J by 3 bases; unmatched bases: 13. This CDR3 comprises 19 residues. In germline, CDR1 is SGDLS, CDR2 YYNGEE. The DNA for the CDR3 is TGTGCCAGCAGCGTAGGAGGTAGCGGGGGGGTTTCAAAAGAAGAGACCCAGTACTTC. Encoded protein: CASSVGGSGGVSKEETQYF.

The V and J genes are TRBV2 and TRBJ1-4; 9 positions agree with TRBD1. Germline V gives CDR1 SNHLY, CDR2 FYNNEI. Trimming took 6 bases from V and 7 from J; bases not matched to a gene: 0. This CDR3 comprises 12 residues. CDR3 coding DNA: TGTGCCAGCAGGGGACAGGGTGAAAAACTGTTTTTT. It is translated as CASRGQGEKLFF.

The rearrangement links TRBV15 to TRBJ1-1; no clear D gene. The CDR3 totals 13 residues. The ends were cut back, 0 bases at V and 6 bases at J, with 8 bases in the middle. Germline V gene sequence: CDR1 LNHNV, CDR2 YYDKDF (reference sequence). The CDR3 is CATSRDSTAEAFF. The DNA for the CDR3 is TGTGCCACCAGCAGAGATAGTACGGCTGAAGCTTTCTTT.

This rearrangement joins TRBV2 to TRBJ1-4; unclear D gene. The CDR3 has 16 amino acids. Trimming took 8 bases from V and 0 from J, leaving 16 bases between them. Germline-derived CDR1 and CDR2 are SNHLY and FYNNEI. The CDR3 region has the DNA TGTGCCAGCTATACGGGAAGAACCACAACTAATGAAAAACTGTTTTTT. As protein: CASYTGRTTTNEKLFF.

The J gene is TRBJ2-7, the V gene TRBV6-6; perhaps TRBD2 as D (6 bases). The CDR3 covers 14 residues. CDR1 is MNHNY, CDR2 SVGAGI, per germline (reference sequence). The ends were cut back, 5 bases at V and 6 bases at J, with 17 bases in the middle. CDR3 sequence reads: CASSTRDSRTEQYF. The DNA for the CDR3 is TGTGCCAGCAGTACCCGGGACTCCAGGACCGAGCAGTACTTC.